This T cell receptor (beta chain) was sequenced in a study of shared clonotypes between healthy human individuals. CD4+ cells yielded CD45RA+ naive and CD45RA-negative memory subsets. Assay used: immunoSEQ multiplex PCR; TCRdb lists only in-frame clones, some missing. The data hold about 2.4 million clones, with roughly 93% observed a single time. The CDR3 spans 15 residues. Germline values: CDR1 MDHEN, CDR2 SYDVKM. With 6 bases removed from V and 7 bases from J, the gap between germline ends came to 19 bases. The sequencing input was naive CD4+ T cells from PBMCs. Described subset: CD45RA+ positively selected. This clonotype was sampled from a young man in good health. Some clones in this sample may be carry-over from other donors' samples. The rearrangement links TRBV28 to TRBJ2-1, with D hard to call. The CDR3 nucleotides read TGTGCCAGCAGGGATACACTGGGGATAATAAATGAGCAGTTCTTC. Translation gives CASRDTLGIINEQFF.